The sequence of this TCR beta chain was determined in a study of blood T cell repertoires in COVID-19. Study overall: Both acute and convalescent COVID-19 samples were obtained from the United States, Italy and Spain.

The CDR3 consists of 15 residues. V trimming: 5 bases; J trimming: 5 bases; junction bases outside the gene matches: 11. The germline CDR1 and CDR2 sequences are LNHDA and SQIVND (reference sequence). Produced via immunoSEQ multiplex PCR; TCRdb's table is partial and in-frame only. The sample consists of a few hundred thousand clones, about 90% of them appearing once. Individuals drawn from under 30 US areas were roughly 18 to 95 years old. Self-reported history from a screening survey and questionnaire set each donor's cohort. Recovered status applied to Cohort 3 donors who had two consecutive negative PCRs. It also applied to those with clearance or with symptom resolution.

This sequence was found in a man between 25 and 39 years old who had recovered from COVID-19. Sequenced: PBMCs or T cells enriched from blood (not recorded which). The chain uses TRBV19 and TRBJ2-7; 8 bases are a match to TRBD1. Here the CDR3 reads CASSSLDRVYDEQYF. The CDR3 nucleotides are TGTGCCAGTAGTTCCTTGGACAGGGTTTACGACGAGCAGTACTTC.